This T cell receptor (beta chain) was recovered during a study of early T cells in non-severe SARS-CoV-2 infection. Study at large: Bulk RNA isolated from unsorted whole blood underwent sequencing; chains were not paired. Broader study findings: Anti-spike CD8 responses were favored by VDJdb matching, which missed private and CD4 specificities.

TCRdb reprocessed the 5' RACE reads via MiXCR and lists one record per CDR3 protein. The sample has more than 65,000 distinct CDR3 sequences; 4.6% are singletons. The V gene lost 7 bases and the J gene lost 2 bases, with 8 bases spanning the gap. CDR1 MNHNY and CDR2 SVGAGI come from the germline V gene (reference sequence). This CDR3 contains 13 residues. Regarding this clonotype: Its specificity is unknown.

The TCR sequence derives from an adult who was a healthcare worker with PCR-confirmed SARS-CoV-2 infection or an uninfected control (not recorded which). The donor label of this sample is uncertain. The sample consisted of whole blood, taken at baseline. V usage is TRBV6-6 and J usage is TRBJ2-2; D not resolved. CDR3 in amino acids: CASKPINTGELFF. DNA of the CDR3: TGTGCCAGCAAGCCTATTAACACCGGGGAGCTGTTTTTT.